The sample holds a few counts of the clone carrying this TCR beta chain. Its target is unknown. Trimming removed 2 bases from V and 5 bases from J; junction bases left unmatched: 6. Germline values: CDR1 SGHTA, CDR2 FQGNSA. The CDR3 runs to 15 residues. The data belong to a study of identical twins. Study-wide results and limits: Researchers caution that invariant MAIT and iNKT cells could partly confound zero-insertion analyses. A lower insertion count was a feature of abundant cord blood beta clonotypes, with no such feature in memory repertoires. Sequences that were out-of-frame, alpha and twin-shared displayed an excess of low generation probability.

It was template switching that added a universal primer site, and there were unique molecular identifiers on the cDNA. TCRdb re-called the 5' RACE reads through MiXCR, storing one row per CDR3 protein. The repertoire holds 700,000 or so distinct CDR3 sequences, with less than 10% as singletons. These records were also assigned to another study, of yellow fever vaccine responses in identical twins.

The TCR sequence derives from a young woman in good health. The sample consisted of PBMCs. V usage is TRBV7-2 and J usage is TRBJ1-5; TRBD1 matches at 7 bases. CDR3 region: CASSLYQGVDQPQHF. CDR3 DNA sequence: TGTGCCAGCAGCTTATATCAGGGGGTAGATCAGCCCCAGCATTTT.